This T cell receptor (beta chain) was captured in a study of blood T cells in healthy people across ages. Primed by a sample-barcoded 5' primer and a J-beta primer mix, a second PCR proceeded for about 6 to 11 cycles. TCRdb processed the 5' RACE reads anew with MiXCR; each CDR3 protein has one entry. The top ten clones hold around 18% of a sample with about 770,000 distinct CDR3 sequences, more than 40% of them seen once. This CDR3 contains 16 residues. J gave up 10 bases and V 3 bases, and 13 bases lay outside the gene matches. Germline CDR1 is SNHLY and CDR2 is FYNNEI. This receptor was taken from a man aged 55 to 69 in good health. The sequenced sample was blood. The chain joins TRBV2 to TRBJ2-7, with 12 bases matching TRBD2. CDR3 protein: CASSEVGLAGMEAQYF. The CDR3 coding sequence is TGTGCCAGCAGTGAGGTCGGACTAGCGGGGATGGAGGCCCAGTACTTC. Together with reference TRBV2 and TRBJ2-7, the CDR3 gives the full variable domain: EPEVTQTPSHQVTQMGQEVILRCVPISNHLYFYWYRQILGQKVEFLVSFYNNEISEKSEIFDDQFSVERPDGSNFTLKIRSTKLEDSAMYFCASSEVGLAGMEAQYFGPGTRLTVT.